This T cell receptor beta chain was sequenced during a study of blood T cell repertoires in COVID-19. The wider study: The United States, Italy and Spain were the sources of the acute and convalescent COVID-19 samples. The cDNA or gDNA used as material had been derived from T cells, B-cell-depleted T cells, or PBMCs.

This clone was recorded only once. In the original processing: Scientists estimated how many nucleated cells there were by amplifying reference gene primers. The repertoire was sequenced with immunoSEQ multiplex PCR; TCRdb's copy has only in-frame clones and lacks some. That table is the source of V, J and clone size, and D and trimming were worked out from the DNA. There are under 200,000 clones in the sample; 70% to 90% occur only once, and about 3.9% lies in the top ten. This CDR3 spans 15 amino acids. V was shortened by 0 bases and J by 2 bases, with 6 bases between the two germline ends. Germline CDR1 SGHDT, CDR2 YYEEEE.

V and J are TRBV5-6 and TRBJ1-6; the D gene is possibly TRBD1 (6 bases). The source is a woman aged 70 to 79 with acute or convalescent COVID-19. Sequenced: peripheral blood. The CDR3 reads CASSLGTAYNSPLHF. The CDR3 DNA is TGTGCCAGCAGCTTGGGGACAGCCTATAATTCACCCCTCCACTTT.